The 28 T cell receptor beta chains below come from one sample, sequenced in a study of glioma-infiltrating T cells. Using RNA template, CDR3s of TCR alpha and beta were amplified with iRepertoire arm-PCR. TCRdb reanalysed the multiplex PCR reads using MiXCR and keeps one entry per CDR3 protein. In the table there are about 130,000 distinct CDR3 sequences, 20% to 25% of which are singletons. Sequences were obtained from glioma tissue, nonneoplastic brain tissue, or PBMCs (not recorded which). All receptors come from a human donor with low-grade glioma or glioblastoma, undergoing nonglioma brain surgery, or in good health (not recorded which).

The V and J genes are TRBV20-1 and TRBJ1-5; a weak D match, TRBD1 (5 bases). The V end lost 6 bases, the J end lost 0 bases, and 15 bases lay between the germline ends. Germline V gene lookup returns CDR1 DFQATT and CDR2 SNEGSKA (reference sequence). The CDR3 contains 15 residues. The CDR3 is CSALRDGISNQPQHF. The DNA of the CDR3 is TGCAGTGCGTTACGGGACGGGATTAGCAATCAGCCCCAGCATTTT.

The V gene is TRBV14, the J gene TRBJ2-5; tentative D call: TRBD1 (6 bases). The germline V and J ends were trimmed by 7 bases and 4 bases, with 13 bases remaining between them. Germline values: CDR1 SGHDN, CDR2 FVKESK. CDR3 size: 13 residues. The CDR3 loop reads CASNRDGLETQYF. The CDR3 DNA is TGTGCCAGCAACAGGGATGGCTTAGAGACCCAGTACTTC.

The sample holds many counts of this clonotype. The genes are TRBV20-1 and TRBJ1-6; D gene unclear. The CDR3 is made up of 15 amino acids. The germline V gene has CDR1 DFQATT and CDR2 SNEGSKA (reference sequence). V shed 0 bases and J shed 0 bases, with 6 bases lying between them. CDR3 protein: CSARESSSYNSPLHF. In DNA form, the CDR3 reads TGCAGTGCTAGAGAATCGAGCTCCTATAATTCACCCCTCCACTTT.

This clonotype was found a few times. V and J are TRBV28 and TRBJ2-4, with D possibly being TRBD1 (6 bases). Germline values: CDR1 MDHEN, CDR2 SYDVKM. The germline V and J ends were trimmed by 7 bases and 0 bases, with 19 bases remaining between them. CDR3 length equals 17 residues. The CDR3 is CASNAWMGTSAKNIQYF. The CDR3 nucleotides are TGTGCCAGCAATGCTTGGATGGGGACATCAGCCAAAAACATTCAGTACTTC.

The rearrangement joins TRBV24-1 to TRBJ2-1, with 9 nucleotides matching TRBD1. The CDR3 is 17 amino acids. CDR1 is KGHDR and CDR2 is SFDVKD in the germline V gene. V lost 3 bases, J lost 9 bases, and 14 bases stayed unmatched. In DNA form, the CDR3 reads TGTGCCACCAGTGATCCTAACTCCGGACAGGGGAAGGCTGAGCAGTTCTTC. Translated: CATSDPNSGQGKAEQFF.

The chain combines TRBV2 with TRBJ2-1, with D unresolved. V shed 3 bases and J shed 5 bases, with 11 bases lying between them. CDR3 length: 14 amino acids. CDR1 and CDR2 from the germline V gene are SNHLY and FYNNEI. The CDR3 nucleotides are TGTGCCAGCAGTGAGGCGCTGCCCGACAATGAGCAGTTCTTC. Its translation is CASSEALPDNEQFF.

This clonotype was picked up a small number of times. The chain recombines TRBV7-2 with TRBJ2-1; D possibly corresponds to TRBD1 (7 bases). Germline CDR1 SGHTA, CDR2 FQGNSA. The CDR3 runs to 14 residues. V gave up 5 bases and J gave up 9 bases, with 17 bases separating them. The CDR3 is CASSHPRRGREQFF. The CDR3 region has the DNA TGTGCCAGCAGCCATCCCCGGAGGGGGCGTGAGCAGTTCTTC.

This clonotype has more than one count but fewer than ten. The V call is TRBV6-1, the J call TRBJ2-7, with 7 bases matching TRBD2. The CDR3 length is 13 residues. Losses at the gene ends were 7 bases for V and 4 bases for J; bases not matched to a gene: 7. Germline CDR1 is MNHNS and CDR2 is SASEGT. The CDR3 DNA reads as TGTGCCAGCACCCGAAGGGAGGGGTACGAGCAGTACGTC. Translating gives CASTRREGYEQYV.

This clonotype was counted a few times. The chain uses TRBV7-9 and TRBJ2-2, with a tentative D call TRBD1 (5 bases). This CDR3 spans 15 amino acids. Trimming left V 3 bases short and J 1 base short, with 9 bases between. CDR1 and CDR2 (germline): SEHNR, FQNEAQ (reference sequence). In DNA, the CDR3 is TGTGCCAGCAGCTTGACAGCCCGGAACACCGGGGAGCTGTTTTTT. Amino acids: CASSLTARNTGELFF. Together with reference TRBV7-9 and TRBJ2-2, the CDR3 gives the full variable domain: DTGVSQNPRHKITKRGQNVTFRCDPISEHNRLYWYRQTLGQGPEFLTYFQNEAQLEKSRLLSDRFSAERPKGSFSTLEIQRTEQGDSAMYLCASSLTARNTGELFFGEGSRLTVL.

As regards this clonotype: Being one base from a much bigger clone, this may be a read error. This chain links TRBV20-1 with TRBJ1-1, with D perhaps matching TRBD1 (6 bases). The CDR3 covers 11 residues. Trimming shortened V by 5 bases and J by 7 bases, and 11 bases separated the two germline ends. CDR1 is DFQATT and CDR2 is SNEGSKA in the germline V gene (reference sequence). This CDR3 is CSAGDTLEAFF. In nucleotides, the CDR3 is TGCAGTGCTGGGGACACCCTTGAAGCTTTCTTT.

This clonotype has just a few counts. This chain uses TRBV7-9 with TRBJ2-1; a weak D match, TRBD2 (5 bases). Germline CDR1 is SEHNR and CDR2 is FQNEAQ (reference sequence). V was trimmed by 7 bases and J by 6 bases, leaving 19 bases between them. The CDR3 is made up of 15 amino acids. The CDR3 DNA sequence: TGTGCCAGCATCATGTCGGTTACGGGGTCCAATGAGCAGTTCTTC. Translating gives CASIMSVTGSNEQFF.

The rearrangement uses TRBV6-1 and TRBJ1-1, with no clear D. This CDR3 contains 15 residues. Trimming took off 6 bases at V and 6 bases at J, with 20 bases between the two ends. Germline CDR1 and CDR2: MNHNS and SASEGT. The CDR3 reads CASRIELTTVAEAFF. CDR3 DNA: TGTGCCAGCAGGATTGAACTTACTACGGTTGCTGAAGCTTTCTTT.

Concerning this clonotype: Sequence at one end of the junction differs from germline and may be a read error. CDR3 in amino acids: CASSQDRQLNGQFF. CDR3 coding DNA: TGCGCCAGCAGCCAAGATAGGCAGTTAAATGGGCAGTTCTTC. The rearrangement joins TRBV4-1 to TRBJ2-5, with D hard to call. The assigned J gene may be wrong: the sequence end matches TRBJ2-1 better. This CDR3 is 14 amino acids long. CDR1 and CDR2 from the germline V gene are MGHRA and YSYEKL.

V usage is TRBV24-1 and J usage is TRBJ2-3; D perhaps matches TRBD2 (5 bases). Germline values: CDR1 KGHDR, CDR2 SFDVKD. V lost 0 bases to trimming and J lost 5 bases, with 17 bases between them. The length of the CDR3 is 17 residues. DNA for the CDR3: TGTGCCACCAGTGATTTGCAACCCCTTAATGGAGGAGATACGCAGTATTTT. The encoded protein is CATSDLQPLNGGDTQYF.

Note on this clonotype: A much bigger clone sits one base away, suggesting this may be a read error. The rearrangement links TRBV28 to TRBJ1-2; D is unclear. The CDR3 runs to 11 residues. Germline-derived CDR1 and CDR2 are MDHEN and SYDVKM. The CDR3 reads CASTAFDGYNF. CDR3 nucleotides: TGTGCCAGCACAGCCTTTGATGGCTACAACTTC.

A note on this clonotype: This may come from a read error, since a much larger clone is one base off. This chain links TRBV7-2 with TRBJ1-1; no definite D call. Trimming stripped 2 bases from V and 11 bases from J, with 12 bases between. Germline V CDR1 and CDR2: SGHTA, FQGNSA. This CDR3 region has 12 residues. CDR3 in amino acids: CASSLSPAGAFF. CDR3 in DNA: TGTGCCAGCAGCTTATCCCCCGCGGGGGCTTTCTTT.

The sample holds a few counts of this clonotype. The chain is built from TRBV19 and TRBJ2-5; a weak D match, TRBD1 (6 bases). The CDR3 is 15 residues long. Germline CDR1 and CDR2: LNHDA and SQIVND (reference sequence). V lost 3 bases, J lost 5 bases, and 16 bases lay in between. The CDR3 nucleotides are TGTGCCAGTAGTATCTCCACCCAGGGGCACGAGACCCAGTACTTC. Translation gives CASSISTQGHETQYF.

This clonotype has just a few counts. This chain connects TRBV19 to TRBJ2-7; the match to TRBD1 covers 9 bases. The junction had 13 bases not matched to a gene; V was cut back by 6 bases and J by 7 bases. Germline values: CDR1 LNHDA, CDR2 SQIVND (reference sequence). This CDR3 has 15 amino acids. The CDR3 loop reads CASSTRGTGSEEQYV. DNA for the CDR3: TGTGCCAGTAGCACGAGGGGGACAGGGTCGGAAGAGCAGTACGTC.

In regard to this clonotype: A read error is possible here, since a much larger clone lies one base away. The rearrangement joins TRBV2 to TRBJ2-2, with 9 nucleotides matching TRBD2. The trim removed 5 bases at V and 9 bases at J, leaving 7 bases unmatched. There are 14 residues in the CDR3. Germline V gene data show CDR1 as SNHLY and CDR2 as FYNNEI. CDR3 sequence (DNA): TGTGCCAGCAGTTTAGCGGGGGTCGTCAGGGAGCTGTTTTTT. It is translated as CASSLAGVVRELFF.

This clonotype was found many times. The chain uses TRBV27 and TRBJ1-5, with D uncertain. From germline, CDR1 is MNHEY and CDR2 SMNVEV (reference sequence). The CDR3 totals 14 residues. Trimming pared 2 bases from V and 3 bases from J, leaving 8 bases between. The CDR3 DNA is TGTGCCAGCAGTTTAGCGGGGAACAATCAGCCCCAGCATTTT. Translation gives CASSLAGNNQPQHF.

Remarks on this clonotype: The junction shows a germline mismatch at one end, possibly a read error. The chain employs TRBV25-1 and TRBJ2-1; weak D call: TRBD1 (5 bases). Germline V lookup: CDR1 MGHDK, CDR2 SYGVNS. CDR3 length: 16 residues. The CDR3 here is CASSGPWVLMDNKQFF. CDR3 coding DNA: TGTGCCAGCAGTGGCCCCTGGGTCCTGATGGACAATAAGCAGTTCTTC.

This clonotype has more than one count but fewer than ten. The CDR3 bases are TGTGCCAGCAGTTTAACCCCCCAAGGCTACGAGCAGTACGTC. Protein: CASSLTPQGYEQYV. The chain links TRBV28 to TRBJ2-7; D is uncertain. Germline-derived CDR1 and CDR2 are MDHEN and SYDVKM. The CDR3 extends over 14 amino acids. V shed 2 bases and J shed 3 bases, with 11 bases lying between them.

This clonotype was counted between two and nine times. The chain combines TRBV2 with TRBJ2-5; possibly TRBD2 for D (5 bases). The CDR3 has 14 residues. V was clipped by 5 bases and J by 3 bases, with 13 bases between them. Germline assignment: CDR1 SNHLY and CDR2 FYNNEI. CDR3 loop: CASSRGTGKETQYF. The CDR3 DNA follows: TGTGCCAGCAGTCGGGGTACGGGCAAAGAGACCCAGTACTTC.

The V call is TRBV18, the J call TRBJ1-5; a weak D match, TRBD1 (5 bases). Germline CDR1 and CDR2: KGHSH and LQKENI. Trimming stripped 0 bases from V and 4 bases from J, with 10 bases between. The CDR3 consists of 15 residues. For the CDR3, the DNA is TGTGCCAGCTCACCACCGACAGCCAAAAATCAGCCCCAGCATTTT. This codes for CASSPPTAKNQPQHF.

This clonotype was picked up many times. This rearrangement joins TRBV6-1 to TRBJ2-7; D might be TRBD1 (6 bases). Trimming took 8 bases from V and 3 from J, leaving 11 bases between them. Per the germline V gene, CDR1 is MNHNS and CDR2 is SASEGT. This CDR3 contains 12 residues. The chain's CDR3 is CASGARGYEQYV. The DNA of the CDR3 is TGTGCCAGCGGTGCCAGGGGCTACGAGCAGTACGTC.

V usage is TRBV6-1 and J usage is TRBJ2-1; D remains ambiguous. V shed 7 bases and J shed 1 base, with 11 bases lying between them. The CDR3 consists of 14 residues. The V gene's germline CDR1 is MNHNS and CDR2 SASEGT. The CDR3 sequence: CASIAGGSYNEQFF. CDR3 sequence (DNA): TGTGCCAGCATCGCCGGCGGTTCCTACAATGAGCAGTTCTTC.

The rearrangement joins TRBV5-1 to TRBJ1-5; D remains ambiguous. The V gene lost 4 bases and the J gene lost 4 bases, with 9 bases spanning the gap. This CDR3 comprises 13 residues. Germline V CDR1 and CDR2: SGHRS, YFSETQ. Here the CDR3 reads CASSPAINQPQHF. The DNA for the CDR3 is TGCGCCAGCAGCCCCGCAATTAATCAGCCCCAGCATTTT. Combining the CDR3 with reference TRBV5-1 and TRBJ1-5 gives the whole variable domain KAGVTQTPRYLIKTRGQQVTLSCSPISGHRSVSWYQQTPGQGLQFLFEYFSETQRNKGNFPGRFSGRQFSNSRSEMNVSTLELGDSALYLCASSPAINQPQHFGDGTRLSIL.

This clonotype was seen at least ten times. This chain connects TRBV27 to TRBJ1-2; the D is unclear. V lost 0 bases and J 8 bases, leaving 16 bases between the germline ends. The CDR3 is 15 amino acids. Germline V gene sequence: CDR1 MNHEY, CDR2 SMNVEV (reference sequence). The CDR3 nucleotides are TGTGCCAGCAGTTTATCGTTAGCAGTCGCGGGGGGCTACACCTTC. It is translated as CASSLSLAVAGGYTF.